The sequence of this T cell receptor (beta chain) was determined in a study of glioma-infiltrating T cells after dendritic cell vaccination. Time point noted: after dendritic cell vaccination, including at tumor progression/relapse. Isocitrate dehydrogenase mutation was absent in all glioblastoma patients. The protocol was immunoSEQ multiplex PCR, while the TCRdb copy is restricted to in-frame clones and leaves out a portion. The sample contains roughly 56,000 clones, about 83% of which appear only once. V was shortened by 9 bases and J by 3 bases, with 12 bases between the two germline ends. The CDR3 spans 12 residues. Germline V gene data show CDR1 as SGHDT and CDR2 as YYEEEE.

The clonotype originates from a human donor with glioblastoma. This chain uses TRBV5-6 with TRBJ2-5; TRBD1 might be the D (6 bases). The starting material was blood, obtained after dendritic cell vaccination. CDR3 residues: CATRAGEETQYF. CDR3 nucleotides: TGTGCCACCCGCGCAGGGGAAGAGACCCAGTACTTC.